This T cell receptor gamma chain was captured in a study of γδ T cells in repeated Plasmodium falciparum infection. In regard to this clone: A far larger clone is off by one base, so a read error is likely. The sample holds other DNA sequences that translate to the same CDR3.

TCRdb reanalysed the multiplex PCR reads with CATT. Of roughly 13,000 gamma-chain clones listed, around 1.6% were seen once; the top ten hold about 29%. This CDR3 is 18 amino acids long. The germline gives CDR1 GITISATS, CDR2 ISYDGTV (reference sequence). V trimming: 4 bases; J trimming: 7 bases; junction bases outside the gene matches: 13. Vgamma9/Vdelta2+ and Vdelta2-negative gammadelta T cells were flow-sorted from PBMC for bulk sequencing. The sequenced sample was gamma-delta T cells from blood. The rearrangement links TRGV9 to TRGJP. TCRdb carries no J gene annotation; the J gene was assigned here by matching the DNA with germline. The sequence was obtained from a pool of human donors (malaria-infected and uninfected, not separated). The DNA of the CDR3 is TGTGCCTTGTGGGACTTACCTGGGGGGGAGTTGGGCAAAAAAATCAAGGTATTT. The encoded protein is CALWDLPGGELGKKIKVF.